Each of the 2 T cell receptor beta chains below was sequenced from the same sample in a study of T-cell reconstitution after alpha-beta-depleted transplantation in children. It was with unique molecular identifiers that the TCRbeta library was prepared. From the PCR reads, TCRdb called clonotypes with MiXCR, one entry per CDR3 protein. The table lists 350,000 to 450,000 distinct CDR3 sequences, less than 15% of them singletons. Sample: PBMCs, taken from the stem cell graft. Receptor source: a human donor who donated a stem cell graft to a child with Fanconi anemia.

This chain connects TRBV28 to TRBJ1-1; 10 nucleotides agree with TRBD1. V shed 4 bases, J shed 6 bases, and the junction held 8 bases outside the gene matches. The V gene's germline CDR1 is MDHEN and CDR2 SYDVKM. This CDR3 has 15 residues. The CDR3 region is CASSSPTGGRPEAFF. DNA of the CDR3: TGTGCCAGCAGTTCCCCGACAGGGGGCAGGCCTGAAGCTTTCTTT.

This clonotype was counted at least ten times. The CDR3 region has the DNA TGTGCCAGCAGTTTTTGGGGAACGGTCGGGGAGCTGTTTTTT. This translates into CASSFWGTVGELFF. V is TRBV28 and J is TRBJ2-2; D is ambiguous. Trimming took off 3 bases at V and 7 bases at J, with 12 bases between the two ends. This CDR3 region has 14 residues. CDR1 and CDR2 from the germline V gene are MDHEN and SYDVKM.